These T cell receptor beta chains were read from a single sample in a study of blood T cell repertoires in COVID-19. Produced via immunoSEQ multiplex PCR; TCRdb's table is partial and in-frame only. The sample carries about 280,000 clones, roughly nine tenths recorded once. Sample: peripheral blood. The receptor set was obtained from a woman aged 40-49 years who had recovered from COVID-19. Both conserved end residues are part of each CDR3. A D gene is named only where the DNA matches it firmly. Clone size is shown for a subset of rows, as once, few, many or a class of expanded clone.

cdr3_nt cdr3_aa v_call clone_size d_call j_call
TGTGCCAGCTCACCGAGGCATGTGGGGACTCGCTACGAGCAGTACTTC CASSPRHVGTRYEQYF TRBV18 - - TRBJ2-7
TGTGCCAGCAGCTACGTCCCGGCAGATACGCAGTATTTT CASSYVPADTQYF TRBV7-3 - - TRBJ2-3
TGTGCCAGCAGCTTGGCCGGGACAGGGAAGGAGACCCAGTACTTC CASSLAGTGKETQYF TRBV5-4 - TRBD1 TRBJ2-5
TGTGCCAGCAGGAGGGGACAGGGGGATCAGCCCCAGCATTTT CASRRGQGDQPQHF TRBV27 - TRBD1 TRBJ1-5
TGTGCCAGCAGCCAAGAAGAGTCTTTAGAGACCCAGTACTTC CASSQEESLETQYF TRBV4-2 once - TRBJ2-5
TGTGCCAGCAGCTCTGTGGACAGGGGGTCCTACGAGCAGTACTTC CASSSVDRGSYEQYF TRBV13 - TRBD1 TRBJ2-7
TGTGCCAGCAGCTTAGCCCGGACAGGGGGCTACGAGCAGTACTTC CASSLARTGGYEQYF TRBV7-9 - TRBD1 TRBJ2-7
TGTGCCAGCAGCTTAGTTGAGTTTAATGAGCAGTTCTTC CASSLVEFNEQFF TRBV7-2 few - TRBJ2-1
TGTGCCAGCAGAGGGGTTGAAGAAAAACTGTTTTTT CASRGVEEKLFF TRBV3-1/TRBV3-2 - - TRBJ1-4
TGTGCCAGCAGCCGCCTGGGCGGGGTATACAATGAGCAGTTCTTC CASSRLGGVYNEQFF TRBV6-5 - - TRBJ2-1
TGTGCCAGCTCAGACCCTTCCAGGAATTCCTACAATGAGCAGTTCTTC CASSDPSRNSYNEQFF TRBV18 - - TRBJ2-1
TGTGCCAGCAGCCCCTTAGAGGGGGCGAGTTACAATGAGCAGTTCTTC CASSPLEGASYNEQFF TRBV7-8 - TRBD1 TRBJ2-1
TGTGCCAGCGGGACTAGCGGACAAGAGACCCAGTACTTC CASGTSGQETQYF TRBV6-6 - TRBD2 TRBJ2-5
TGTGCCAGCAGCTGGGCCCCCGGGACAGGTGTCCCGGGCTACACCTTC CASSWAPGTGVPGYTF TRBV5-4 - TRBD1 TRBJ1-2
TGCGCCAGCAGCTTGGTACCGAGCGGCTCCGGGGAGCTGTTTTTT CASSLVPSGSGELFF TRBV5-1 - - TRBJ2-2
TGTGCCACCAGTGCGATCGGGAGCAATCAGCCCCAGCATTTT CATSAIGSNQPQHF TRBV24-1 - - TRBJ1-5
TGTGCCAGCAGTTTAAGACAGGTGGGAGCGAACACTGAAGCTTTCTTT CASSLRQVGANTEAFF TRBV27 once - TRBJ1-1
TGTGCCTGGAGTCCCGGGACAGGGGCCTACGAGCAGTACTTC CAWSPGTGAYEQYF TRBV30 - TRBD1 TRBJ2-7
TGTGCCAGCGGTTCAGCTAACTATGGCTACACCTTC CASGSANYGYTF TRBV7-6 - - TRBJ1-2
TGTGCCAGCAGTTTATCCGCGGACTTTTCAAGGATATCCTACGAGCAGTACTTC CASSLSADFSRISYEQYF TRBV28 - - TRBJ2-7
TGCAGCGCCCGCGAGGCTAGCGGGCCCTACGAGCAGTACTTC CSAREASGPYEQYF TRBV29-1 - TRBD2 TRBJ2-7
TGTGCCAGCAGCTCAGGGGGCGCGTCGGGCTACACCTTC CASSSGGASGYTF TRBV12-3/TRBV12-4 - TRBD1 TRBJ1-2
TGTGCCAGCTCACTTGGGACACCAGACTACGAGCAGTACTTC CASSLGTPDYEQYF TRBV18 once - TRBJ2-7
TGTGCCAGCAGTTTCCAGGGAAGTAACGATGAGCAGTTCTTC CASSFQGSNDEQFF TRBV27 - - TRBJ2-1
TGTGCCAGCAGCCCCGAGTCCGGTGAAAAACTGTTTTTT CASSPESGEKLFF TRBV12-3/TRBV12-4 - - TRBJ1-4
TGTGCCAGCAGCAGGGGGAATGGCTACACCTTC CASSRGNGYTF TRBV6-5 - TRBD1 TRBJ1-2
TGTGCCAGCAGCCGCGGGGGAGATAATTCACCCCTCCACTTT CASSRGGDNSPLHF TRBV3-1/TRBV3-2 few - TRBJ1-6
TGTGCCAGCAGCTTAACCGGCCTACAGGGCGCGGGAGGACCTGAGCAGTTCTTC CASSLTGLQGAGGPEQFF TRBV7-3 once TRBD2 TRBJ2-1
TGTGCCGCTAGGGGTACTGGGGCCAACGTCCTGACTTTC CAARGTGANVLTF TRBV15 - - TRBJ2-6
TGTGCCAGCAGCTTTACGGGAGGGCCGGAGACCCAGTACTTC CASSFTGGPETQYF TRBV5-4 - TRBD2 TRBJ2-5
TGCGCCAGCAGCTTGGCGACTAGAATGGAGGAGACCCAGTACTTC CASSLATRMEETQYF TRBV5-1 once - TRBJ2-5
TGTGCCAGCAACCTCAGGGCCGGGGAGCTGTTTTTT CASNLRAGELFF TRBV6-5 - - TRBJ2-2
TGTGCCAGCAGCCCTTACGGGACAGGGGGCGTCACTGAAGCTTTCTTT CASSPYGTGGVTEAFF TRBV3-1/TRBV3-2 once TRBD1 TRBJ1-1
TGTGCCAGCAGCTTCCGTGGCGGTCCCTACAATGAGCAGTTCTTC CASSFRGGPYNEQFF TRBV7-2 few - TRBJ2-1
TGTGCCAGCCGAACGACTTTCTCCTACGAGCAGTACTTC CASRTTFSYEQYF TRBV21-1 - - TRBJ2-7
TGTGCCAGCAGGTCCACTGGGGCCAACGTCCTGACTTTC CASRSTGANVLTF TRBV27 once - TRBJ2-6
TGTGCCAGTAGTATGAATAGGGGGACTAGCGGGAGTTATACAGATACGCAGTATTTT CASSMNRGTSGSYTDTQYF TRBV19 - TRBD2 TRBJ2-3
TGCAGCGTCACGTCAGTCGGGGAACCTGGAAACACCATATATTTT CSVTSVGEPGNTIYF TRBV29-1 - - TRBJ1-3
TGTGCCAGCAGTCCGGGACTAGCGGGACACAATGAGCAGTTCTTC CASSPGLAGHNEQFF TRBV6-4 few TRBD2 TRBJ2-1
TGTGCCACCAGCAGAGATCCGGCAGGCACCTATAATTCACCCCTCCACTTT CATSRDPAGTYNSPLHF TRBV15 - - TRBJ1-6
TGTGCCAGCAGCGCCGGGACAGGGCTCTACGAGCAGTACTTC CASSAGTGLYEQYF TRBV5-5 once TRBD1 TRBJ2-7
TGTGCCAGTAGCCCGGGACTAGCGGGAGGGAAGGGCTACGAGCAGTACTTC CASSPGLAGGKGYEQYF TRBV19 - TRBD2 TRBJ2-7
TGTGCCAGTAAGACAGGGTATGAAAAACTGTTTTTT CASKTGYEKLFF TRBV12-3/TRBV12-4 - TRBD1 TRBJ1-4
TGTGCCAGTAACCTAGGAGAGATAAATCAGCCCCAGCATTTT CASNLGEINQPQHF TRBV19 - - TRBJ1-5
TGTGCCAGCAGCGATAAGCGGAACACCGGGGAGCTGTTTTTT CASSDKRNTGELFF TRBV14 - - TRBJ2-2
TGTGCCAGCAGCTTAGCCAGGGGGGCCGGGGAGCTGTTTTTT CASSLARGAGELFF TRBV11-3 - - TRBJ2-2
TGCGCCAGCAGCGCACAGAGCCAGAACACTGAAGCTTTCTTT CASSAQSQNTEAFF TRBV5-1 - - TRBJ1-1
TGTGCCAGCAGCCAGGAAGGACAGGGGACTGAAAAACTGTTTTTT CASSQEGQGTEKLFF TRBV3-1/TRBV3-2 - TRBD1 TRBJ1-4
TGTGCCAGCAGCTCGAGGGGACAGGGGGACACTGAAGCTTTCTTT CASSSRGQGDTEAFF TRBV5-4 - TRBD1 TRBJ1-1
TGTGCCTGGAACACGGAGAACTATGGCTACACCTTC CAWNTENYGYTF TRBV30 - - TRBJ1-2
TGTGCCAGCAGTGGCCTGAATCAGCCCCAGCATTTT CASSGLNQPQHF TRBV27 - - TRBJ1-5